The 2 T cell receptor beta chains given below trace back to one sample, sequenced in a study of early T cells in non-severe SARS-CoV-2 infection. From the 5' RACE reads, TCRdb called clonotypes with MiXCR, one entry per CDR3 protein. The sample yields more than 95,000 distinct CDR3 sequences, approximately 10% seen once. The source was whole blood, collected at baseline. These receptors were taken from an adult who was a healthcare worker with PCR-confirmed SARS-CoV-2 infection or an uninfected control (not recorded which).

This clonotype appeared a few times. The V gene is TRBV10-3, the J gene TRBJ2-1; 8 positions match TRBD2. The CDR3 runs 16 residues. Germline V lookup: CDR1 ENHRY, CDR2 SYGVKD. V lost 2 bases, J lost 2 bases, and 5 bases stayed unmatched. CDR3 protein: CAISEGSGKAYNEQFF. Written as DNA, the CDR3 is TGTGCCATCAGTGAGGGTAGCGGGAAAGCCTACAATGAGCAGTTCTTC.

The chain's CDR3 is CSVKTPLGTDTQYF. The CDR3 DNA is TGCAGTGTAAAAACCCCACTGGGCACAGATACGCAGTATTTT. The V gene is TRBV20-1, the J gene TRBJ2-3; no reliable D call. Germline-derived CDR1 and CDR2 are DFQATT and SNEGSKA (reference sequence). The CDR3 spans 14 residues. V dropped 7 bases and J dropped 1 base, with 15 bases sitting between them.